One and the same sample provided the 8 T cell receptor beta chains below, sequenced in a study of T cell responses to AZD1222 COVID-19 vaccine. TCRdb keeps only in-frame clones here, not all; method: immunoSEQ multiplex PCR. Of around 100,000 clones in the sample, about 86% were seen once. The sample here was peripheral blood, taken on day 0 of AZD1222 vaccination. These receptor sequences come from an adult in good health.

The gene calls are TRBV19 and TRBJ1-3; TRBD1 matches 7 bases. Germline V gene sequence: CDR1 LNHDA, CDR2 SQIVND (reference sequence). The CDR3 loop spans 15 amino acids. V trimming: 10 bases; J trimming: 0 bases; junction bases outside the gene matches: 9. In nucleotides, the CDR3 is TGTGCCACCGCGGGACAGCACGTCTCTGGAAACACCATATATTTT. Translating gives CATAGQHVSGNTIYF.

The chain has TRBV4-2 and TRBJ2-2, with D perhaps TRBD2 (6 bases). This CDR3 has 18 amino acids. Germline CDR1 reads LGHNA; CDR2 reads YNFKEQ. Deletions cut 0 bases from V and 6 bases from J, with 20 bases between. CDR3 amino acids: CASSQELSPGVGAGELFF. The CDR3 nucleotides read TGTGCCAGCAGCCAAGAACTATCCCCGGGAGTGGGGGCCGGGGAGCTGTTTTTT.

This clone was detected only once. The chain joins TRBV28 to TRBJ1-1; D is perhaps TRBD1 (5 bases). Trimming pared 6 bases from V and 0 bases from J, leaving 14 bases between. The germline CDR1 and CDR2 sequences are MDHEN and SYDVKM. The CDR3 has 15 amino acids. CDR3 sequence: CASRGFWGMNTEAFF. For the CDR3, the DNA is TGTGCCAGCAGGGGGTTTTGGGGCATGAACACTGAAGCTTTCTTT.

The chain links TRBV4-2 to TRBJ1-5; no clear D. CDR1 and CDR2 from the germline V gene are LGHNA and YNFKEQ. The CDR3 length is 17 residues. V lost 0 bases and J 5 bases, leaving 17 bases between the germline ends. CDR3 region: CASSQDVVSGSHQPQHF. CDR3 DNA: TGTGCCAGCAGCCAAGATGTGGTATCGGGATCCCATCAGCCCCAGCATTTT.

The chain joins TRBV7-9 to TRBJ1-5; 7 bases map to TRBD1. Trimming at V came to 1 base and at J to 5 bases, leaving 8 bases not matched to a gene. Germline V gives CDR1 SEHNR, CDR2 FQNEAQ (reference sequence). CDR3 length: 16 residues. Written as DNA, the CDR3 is TGTGCCAGCAGCTTAGTGCCAGGGGGGTTAGATCAGCCCCAGCATTTT. It specifies CASSLVPGGLDQPQHF.

The rearrangement uses TRBV27 and TRBJ1-1; perhaps TRBD1 as D (6 bases). This CDR3 comprises 13 residues. Germline assignment: CDR1 MNHEY and CDR2 SMNVEV (reference sequence). V was clipped by 4 bases and J by 0 bases, with 6 bases between them. The CDR3 region has the DNA TGTGCCAGCAGTTACAGGGTGAACACTGAAGCTTTCTTT. This translates into CASSYRVNTEAFF.

The V and J genes are TRBV3-1 (or the pseudogene TRBV3-2) and TRBJ1-2; TRBD1 matches 9 bases. Trimming took 1 base from V and 2 from J; bases not matched to a gene: 5. CDR3 length equals 16 residues. Germline lookup yields CDR1 LGHDT and CDR2 YNNKEL (reference sequence). The CDR3 is CASSQVYTGGNYGYTF. For the CDR3, the DNA is TGTGCCAGCAGCCAAGTCTATACAGGGGGCAACTATGGCTACACCTTC.

The chain links TRBV30 to TRBJ2-5; TRBD2 agrees at 12 bases. The junction had 1 base not matched to a gene; V was cut back by 3 bases and J by 2 bases. The germline CDR1 and CDR2 sequences are GTSNPN and SVGIG (reference sequence). This CDR3 is 14 amino acids long. The CDR3 sequence is CAWRGTSGQETQYF. The CDR3 DNA sequence: TGTGCCTGGAGGGGGACTAGCGGGCAAGAGACCCAGTACTTC.